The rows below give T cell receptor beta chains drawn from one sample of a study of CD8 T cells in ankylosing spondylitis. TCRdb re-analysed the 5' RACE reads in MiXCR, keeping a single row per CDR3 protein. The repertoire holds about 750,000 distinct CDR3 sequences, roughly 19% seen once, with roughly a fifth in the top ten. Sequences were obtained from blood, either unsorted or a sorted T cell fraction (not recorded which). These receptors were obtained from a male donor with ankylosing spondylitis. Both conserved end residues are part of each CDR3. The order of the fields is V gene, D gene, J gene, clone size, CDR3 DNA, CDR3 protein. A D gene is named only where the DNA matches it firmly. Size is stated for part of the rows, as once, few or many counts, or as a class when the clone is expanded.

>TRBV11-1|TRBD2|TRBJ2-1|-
TGTGCCAGCAGCTTCCCACTAGCGGGAGTCGTTGAGCAGTTCTTC
CASSFPLAGVVEQFF
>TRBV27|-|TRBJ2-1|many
TGTGCCAGCCGGCAAGTGTTCTACAATGAGCAGTTCTTC
CASRQVFYNEQFF
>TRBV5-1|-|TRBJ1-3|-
TGCGCCAGCAGCACCGGAAAGCTTTTCTCTGGAAACACCATATATTTT
CASSTGKLFSGNTIYF
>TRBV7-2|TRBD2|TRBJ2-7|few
TGTGCCAGCAGCTTAGGGGGGGGTGGCGCCTACGAGCAGTACTTC
CASSLGGGGAYEQYF
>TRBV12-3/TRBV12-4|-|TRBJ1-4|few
TGTGCCAGCAATAGGGACGGAGCTAATGAAAAACTGTTTTTT
CASNRDGANEKLFF
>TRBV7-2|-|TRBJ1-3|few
TGTGCCAGCAGCTTAGGCTGGACGGATAATGGAAACACCATATATTTT
CASSLGWTDNGNTIYF
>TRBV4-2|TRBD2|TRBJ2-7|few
TGTGCCAGCAGCCACTTGGGACTAGGGGGCGAGCAGTACTTC
CASSHLGLGGEQYF
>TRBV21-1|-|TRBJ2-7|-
TGTGCCAGCAGGCATTATATATACGAGCAGTACTTC
CASRHYIYEQYF
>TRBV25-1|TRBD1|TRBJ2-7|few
TGTGCCAGCAGGGACAGGGAGAAAACCTACGAGCAGTACTTC
CASRDREKTYEQYF
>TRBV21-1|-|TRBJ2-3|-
TGTGCCAGCTCGACCAGCTTCACAGATACGCAGTATTTT
CASSTSFTDTQYF
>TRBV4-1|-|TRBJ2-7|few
TGCGCCAGCAGCCAAGGTATAGGGACCTACGAGCAGTACTTC
CASSQGIGTYEQYF
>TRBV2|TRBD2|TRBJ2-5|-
TGTGCCAGCAGTGTTCAAGCGGGGGTTTTGGAGACCCAGTACTTC
CASSVQAGVLETQYF
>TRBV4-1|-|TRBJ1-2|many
TGCGCCAGCAGCCAAGGAGGGACGGTTGGCTACACCTTC
CASSQGGTVGYTF
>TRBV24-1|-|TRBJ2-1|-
TGTGCCACCAGTGATAGGGGGGGGGGCTACAATGAGCAGTTCTTC
CATSDRGGGYNEQFF
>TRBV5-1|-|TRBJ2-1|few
TGCGCCAGCAGCTTGTGGGGTAACTCCTACAATGAGCAGTTCTTC
CASSLWGNSYNEQFF
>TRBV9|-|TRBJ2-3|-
TGTGCCAGCAGCGTAGAAGAAGTTGGGCCCAACACAGATACGCAGTATTTT
CASSVEEVGPNTDTQYF
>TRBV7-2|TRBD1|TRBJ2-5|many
TGTGCCAGCAGCTCGGACAGGGGGGTCGACCAAGAGACCCAGTACTTC
CASSSDRGVDQETQYF
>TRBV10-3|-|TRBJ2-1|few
TGTGCCATCAGTGAGCCCGCCCGGAGCGGGAATGAGCAGTTCTTC
CAISEPARSGNEQFF
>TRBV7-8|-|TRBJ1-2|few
TGTGCCAGCAGCACGCCAGCTACAGGGAACTATGGCTACACCTTC
CASSTPATGNYGYTF
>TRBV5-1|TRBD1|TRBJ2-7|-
TGCGCCAGCAGCTTGGGGGCTTTAACAGGGGGCAGGTCCTACGAGCAGTACTTC
CASSLGALTGGRSYEQYF
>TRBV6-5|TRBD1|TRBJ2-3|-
TGTGCCAGCAGGTTCTCGGGACAGGGCACAGATACGCAGTATTTT
CASRFSGQGTDTQYF
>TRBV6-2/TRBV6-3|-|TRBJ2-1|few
TGTGCCAGCAGTTACTCCACTTCTGGGTGGAATGAGCAGTTCTTC
CASSYSTSGWNEQFF
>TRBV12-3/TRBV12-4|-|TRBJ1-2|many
TGTGCCAGCAGCCCAATCGACAGCTATGGCTACACCTTC
CASSPIDSYGYTF
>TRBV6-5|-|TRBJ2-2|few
TGTGCCAGCAGTTACTGGGACCGGGCCGGGGAGCTGTTTTTT
CASSYWDRAGELFF
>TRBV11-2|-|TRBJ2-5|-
TGTGCCAGCAGCTTAGATGGTGGAACGGAAGAGACCCAGTACTTC
CASSLDGGTEETQYF
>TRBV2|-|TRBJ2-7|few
TGTGCCAGCAGTGAAGGGTACCGCTACGAGCAGTACTTC
CASSEGYRYEQYF
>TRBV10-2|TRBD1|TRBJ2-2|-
TGCGCCAGCAGTGATTGGGGGGGACAGGGGGTCACCGGGGAGCTGTTTTTT
CASSDWGGQGVTGELFF
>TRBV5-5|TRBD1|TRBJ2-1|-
TGTGCCAGCAGCTTAACTCCGGGACAGGACAATGAGCAGTTCTTC
CASSLTPGQDNEQFF
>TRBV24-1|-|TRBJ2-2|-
TGTGCCACCAGTGATTTGTCAACCGGGGAGCTGTTTTTT
CATSDLSTGELFF
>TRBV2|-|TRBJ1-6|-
TGTGCCAGCAGTGTGGCTTTCTACTCCTATAATTCACCCCTCCACTTT
CASSVAFYSYNSPLHF
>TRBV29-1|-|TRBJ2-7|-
TGCAGCGTTATTGGGACCGGTTACGAGCAGTACTTC
CSVIGTGYEQYF
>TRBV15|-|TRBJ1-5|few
TGTGCCACCAGCAGAGATCTGCCCAAGCTGCACAATCAGCCCCAGCATTTT
CATSRDLPKLHNQPQHF
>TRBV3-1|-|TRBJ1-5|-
TGTGCCAGCAGCCAAGATACGAGTCAGCCCCAGCATTTT
CASSQDTSQPQHF